These T cell receptor beta chains were read from a single sample in a study of T cells in Graves' hyperthyroidism and ophthalmopathy. From the multiplex PCR reads, TCRdb called clonotypes with MiXCR, one entry per CDR3 protein. In the table there are some 560,000 distinct CDR3 sequences, around 14% of which are singletons. Sequencing used blood. The receptors stem from a woman in her 30s with Graves' hyperthyroidism. CDR3s include the opening cysteine and the closing phenylalanine or tryptophan. Each record gives: J gene, V gene, D gene, clone size, CDR3 protein, CDR3 DNA. D genes are given only for firm matches. Size is stated for part of the rows, as once, few or many counts, or as a class when the clone is expanded.

j_call: TRBJ2-5
v_call: TRBV18
d_call: .
clone_size: .
cdr3_aa: CASSLKRETQYF
cdr3_nt: TGTGCCAGCTCACTAAAAAGGGAGACCCAGTACTTC

j_call: TRBJ2-7
v_call: TRBV15
d_call: .
clone_size: many
cdr3_aa: CATSRGGLSYEQYF
cdr3_nt: TGTGCCACCAGCAGAGGCGGATTATCCTACGAGCAGTACTTC

j_call: TRBJ1-1
v_call: TRBV6-1
d_call: .
clone_size: many
cdr3_aa: CASSRATGNTEAFF
cdr3_nt: TGTGCCAGCAGTAGGGCGACGGGGAACACTGAAGCTTTCTTT

j_call: TRBJ2-3
v_call: TRBV5-1
d_call: TRBD2
clone_size: many
cdr3_aa: CASSLERGSTDTQYF
cdr3_nt: TGTGCCAGCAGTTTGGAGCGGGGCAGCACAGATACGCAGTATTTT

j_call: TRBJ1-1
v_call: TRBV3-1
d_call: .
clone_size: many
cdr3_aa: CASSRGAGVFF
cdr3_nt: TGTGCCAGCAGCCGGGGCGCGGGGGTTTTCTTT

j_call: TRBJ2-7
v_call: TRBV15
d_call: TRBD1
clone_size: many
cdr3_aa: CATSRDRQGAGEQYF
cdr3_nt: TGTGCCACCAGCAGAGATCGACAGGGGGCCGGCGAGCAGTACTTC

j_call: TRBJ1-3
v_call: TRBV11-2
d_call: TRBD1
clone_size: .
cdr3_aa: CASSSTGVDSGNTIYF
cdr3_nt: TGTGCCAGCAGCTCGACAGGGGTCGACTCTGGAAACACCATATATTTT

j_call: TRBJ2-5
v_call: TRBV20-1
d_call: .
clone_size: .
cdr3_aa: CSALDKQETQYF
cdr3_nt: TGCAGTGCTTTAGACAAGCAAGAGACCCAGTACTTC

j_call: TRBJ2-3
v_call: TRBV28
d_call: .
clone_size: many
cdr3_aa: CASTRGNTDTQYF
cdr3_nt: TGTGCCAGCACGAGGGGGAACACAGATACGCAGTATTTT

j_call: TRBJ2-7
v_call: TRBV6-5
d_call: .
clone_size: .
cdr3_aa: CASSYGGRVEQYF
cdr3_nt: TGTGCCAGCAGTTACGGGGGCAGGGTCGAGCAGTACTTC

j_call: TRBJ2-5
v_call: TRBV12-3/TRBV12-4
d_call: TRBD2
clone_size: many
cdr3_aa: CASSLLAVQETQYF
cdr3_nt: TGTGCCAGCAGTTTACTAGCGGTCCAAGAGACCCAGTACTTC

j_call: TRBJ1-1
v_call: TRBV27
d_call: .
clone_size: many
cdr3_aa: CASRRAGTEAFF
cdr3_nt: TGTGCCAGCAGGAGGGCTGGGACTGAAGCTTTCTTT

j_call: TRBJ1-4
v_call: TRBV27
d_call: .
clone_size: few
cdr3_aa: CASSSGQPNEKLFF
cdr3_nt: TGTGCCAGCTCCTCCGGACAGCCTAATGAAAAACTGTTTTTT

j_call: TRBJ2-1
v_call: TRBV20-1
d_call: TRBD2
clone_size: few
cdr3_aa: CSAFSGRFPNEQFF
cdr3_nt: TGCAGTGCTTTTAGCGGGAGATTTCCGAATGAGCAGTTCTTC

j_call: TRBJ2-1
v_call: TRBV6-5
d_call: .
clone_size: .
cdr3_aa: CASSYTPGPFRGQFF
cdr3_nt: TGTGCCAGCAGTTACACCCCCGGCCCATTTCGGGGGCAGTTCTTC

j_call: TRBJ2-7
v_call: TRBV2
d_call: .
clone_size: .
cdr3_aa: CASSISDFYEQYF
cdr3_nt: TGTGCCAGCAGTATAAGTGACTTCTACGAGCAGTACTTC

j_call: TRBJ1-6
v_call: TRBV27
d_call: TRBD1
clone_size: .
cdr3_aa: CASSPLTGVRNSPLHF
cdr3_nt: TGTGCCAGCAGCCCACTGACAGGGGTCAGGAATTCACCCCTCCACTTT

j_call: TRBJ2-7
v_call: TRBV3-1
d_call: .
clone_size: few
cdr3_aa: CASSMNPLYEQYF
cdr3_nt: TGTGCCAGCAGCATGAACCCTCTCTACGAGCAGTACTTC

j_call: TRBJ2-1
v_call: TRBV6-2/TRBV6-3
d_call: TRBD2
clone_size: .
cdr3_aa: CASEMLAGGPYNEQFF
cdr3_nt: TGTGCCAGCGAGATGCTAGCGGGAGGGCCCTACAATGAGCAGTTCTTC

j_call: TRBJ2-3
v_call: TRBV20-1
d_call: TRBD2
clone_size: many
cdr3_aa: CSATLAGGPTDTQYF
cdr3_nt: TGCAGTGCTACTTTAGCGGGAGGGCCGACAGATACGCAGTATTTT

j_call: TRBJ2-2
v_call: TRBV5-1
d_call: .
clone_size: few
cdr3_aa: CASSLEPTELFF
cdr3_nt: TGCGCCAGCAGCTTGGAACCCACGGAGCTGTTTTTT

j_call: TRBJ1-5
v_call: TRBV12-3/TRBV12-4
d_call: .
clone_size: .
cdr3_aa: CASRAFLYQPQHF
cdr3_nt: TGTGCCAGCCGCGCGTTTCTCTATCAGCCCCAGCATTTT

j_call: TRBJ2-3
v_call: TRBV6-2/TRBV6-3
d_call: .
clone_size: few
cdr3_aa: CASRPIAVYTDTQYF
cdr3_nt: TGTGCCAGCAGACCGATAGCGGTATACACAGATACGCAGTATTTT

j_call: TRBJ2-2
v_call: TRBV19
d_call: .
clone_size: many
cdr3_aa: CASSPNMVLTGELFF
cdr3_nt: TGTGCCAGTAGTCCCAATATGGTCCTCACCGGGGAGCTGTTTTTT

j_call: TRBJ2-2
v_call: TRBV12-3/TRBV12-4
d_call: .
clone_size: many
cdr3_aa: CASSLAGVGGELFF
cdr3_nt: TGTGCCAGCAGTTTAGCGGGGGTTGGAGGGGAGCTGTTTTTT

j_call: TRBJ2-7
v_call: TRBV27
d_call: TRBD2
clone_size: .
cdr3_aa: CASRLGGAYEQYF
cdr3_nt: TGTGCCAGCAGGCTCGGGGGGGCGTACGAGCAGTACTTC

j_call: TRBJ2-7
v_call: TRBV18
d_call: TRBD1
clone_size: .
cdr3_aa: CASSPLTGTGAYEQYF
cdr3_nt: TGTGCCAGCTCACCCTTAACCGGGACAGGGGCATACGAGCAGTACTTC

j_call: TRBJ2-3
v_call: TRBV27
d_call: TRBD2
clone_size: few
cdr3_aa: CASSPLGEGVGTDTQYF
cdr3_nt: TGTGCCAGCAGTCCCCTGGGGGAGGGCGTCGGCACAGATACGCAGTATTTT

j_call: TRBJ1-6
v_call: TRBV3-1
d_call: .
clone_size: many
cdr3_aa: CASSLKNPGETPLHF
cdr3_nt: TGTGCCAGCAGCCTCAAGAACCCGGGGGAGACACCCCTCCACTTT

j_call: TRBJ2-3
v_call: TRBV30
d_call: .
clone_size: many
cdr3_aa: CAWSSLASHMDTQYF
cdr3_nt: TGTGCCTGGAGTTCACTAGCCTCACACATGGATACGCAGTATTTT

j_call: TRBJ2-1
v_call: TRBV6-5
d_call: TRBD2
clone_size: many
cdr3_aa: CASSYLGRAPGYEQFF
cdr3_nt: TGTGCCAGCAGTTACCTCGGGAGGGCCCCGGGCTATGAGCAGTTCTTC

j_call: TRBJ2-3
v_call: TRBV4-1
d_call: TRBD2
clone_size: few
cdr3_aa: CASSQVIGREATQYF
cdr3_nt: TGCGCCAGCAGCCAAGTAATAGGGAGGGAAGCGACGCAGTATTTT

j_call: TRBJ2-5
v_call: TRBV7-2
d_call: TRBD1
clone_size: many
cdr3_aa: CASSLRNRGKTQYF
cdr3_nt: TGTGCCAGCAGCTTACGTAACAGGGGGAAGACCCAGTACTTC

j_call: TRBJ2-2
v_call: TRBV6-2/TRBV6-3
d_call: .
clone_size: many
cdr3_aa: CASSYGDPTGELFF
cdr3_nt: TGTGCCAGCAGTTATGGGGACCCAACCGGGGAGCTGTTTTTT

j_call: TRBJ2-5
v_call: TRBV3-1
d_call: .
clone_size: many
cdr3_aa: CASSQERQTQYF
cdr3_nt: TGTGCCAGCAGCCAAGAGCGACAGACCCAGTACTTC

j_call: TRBJ2-5
v_call: TRBV28
d_call: .
clone_size: many
cdr3_aa: CASRTGSGETQYF
cdr3_nt: TGTGCCAGCAGAACAGGGTCCGGGGAGACCCAGTACTTC

j_call: TRBJ1-1
v_call: TRBV6-2/TRBV6-3
d_call: .
clone_size: many
cdr3_aa: CASSYSFLQPISMNTEAFF
cdr3_nt: TGTGCCAGCAGTTACTCTTTTTTACAGCCGATCTCCATGAACACTGAAGCTTTCTTT

j_call: TRBJ1-1
v_call: TRBV6-2/TRBV6-3
d_call: .
clone_size: many
cdr3_aa: CASRDVLNTEAFF
cdr3_nt: TGTGCCAGCCGGGACGTACTGAACACTGAAGCTTTCTTT

j_call: TRBJ1-5
v_call: TRBV24-1
d_call: .
clone_size: many
cdr3_aa: CATSDVHSEQPQHF
cdr3_nt: TGTGCCACCAGTGATGTCCATTCGGAACAGCCCCAGCATTTT

j_call: TRBJ2-5
v_call: TRBV6-6
d_call: TRBD2
clone_size: many
cdr3_aa: CASSYRAGGETQYF
cdr3_nt: TGTGCCAGCAGTTACAGAGCGGGAGGGGAGACCCAGTACTTC

j_call: TRBJ1-1
v_call: TRBV11-2
d_call: .
clone_size: .
cdr3_aa: CASSFRDSDAFF
cdr3_nt: TGTGCCAGCAGCTTCAGGGACTCGGATGCTTTCTTT

j_call: TRBJ2-2
v_call: TRBV20-1
d_call: .
clone_size: many
cdr3_aa: CSAKTGTNTGELFF
cdr3_nt: TGCAGTGCGAAGACCGGGACGAACACCGGGGAGCTGTTTTTT

j_call: TRBJ2-2
v_call: TRBV13
d_call: .
clone_size: many
cdr3_aa: CASSTTGELFF
cdr3_nt: TGTGCCAGCAGCACCACCGGGGAGCTGTTTTTT

j_call: TRBJ2-7
v_call: TRBV11-2
d_call: TRBD1
clone_size: many
cdr3_aa: CASSLDPGQGNEQYF
cdr3_nt: TGTGCCAGCAGCTTAGATCCGGGACAGGGTAATGAGCAGTACTTC

j_call: TRBJ1-4
v_call: TRBV9
d_call: TRBD1
clone_size: .
cdr3_aa: CASSVGTGTNEKLFF
cdr3_nt: TGTGCCAGCAGCGTAGGGACAGGAACTAATGAAAAACTGTTTTTT

j_call: TRBJ1-5
v_call: TRBV30
d_call: .
clone_size: many
cdr3_aa: CAWTPNRAGNQPQHF
cdr3_nt: TGTGCCTGGACCCCAAACCGGGCAGGCAATCAGCCCCAGCATTTT

j_call: TRBJ2-7
v_call: TRBV30
d_call: TRBD1
clone_size: few
cdr3_aa: CAWKAGTQGLYEQYF
cdr3_nt: TGTGCCTGGAAGGCAGGCACACAGGGGTTGTACGAGCAGTACTTC

j_call: TRBJ1-2
v_call: TRBV20-1
d_call: TRBD1
clone_size: .
cdr3_aa: CSARSQGLDGYTF
cdr3_nt: TGCAGTGCTAGATCACAGGGGTTGGATGGCTACACCTTC

j_call: TRBJ2-3
v_call: TRBV2
d_call: .
clone_size: many
cdr3_aa: CASSESGSSTDTQYF
cdr3_nt: TGTGCCAGCAGTGAAAGCGGGTCTAGCACAGATACGCAGTATTTT

j_call: TRBJ2-7
v_call: TRBV11-2
d_call: TRBD2
clone_size: many
cdr3_aa: CASSSRTSGLSSYEQYF
cdr3_nt: TGTGCCAGCAGCTCTAGGACTAGCGGGTTGAGCTCCTACGAGCAGTACTTC

j_call: TRBJ2-7
v_call: TRBV20-1
d_call: TRBD1
clone_size: many
cdr3_aa: CSARGEQGFGYEQYF
cdr3_nt: TGCAGTGCTAGAGGCGAACAGGGGTTCGGGTACGAGCAGTACTTC

j_call: TRBJ2-6
v_call: TRBV18
d_call: TRBD1
clone_size: few
cdr3_aa: CASSPVTGKSGANVLTF
cdr3_nt: TGTGCCAGCTCACCAGTGACAGGGAAGTCTGGGGCCAACGTCCTGACTTTC